Included here is one T cell receptor beta chain sequence, with context. This specimen belongs to a study of control samples from healthy donors and cancer patients. Trimming pared 6 bases from V and 9 bases from J, leaving 14 bases between. CDR1 and CDR2 (germline): DFQATT, SNEGSKA (reference sequence). There are 11 residues in the CDR3. Clones were sequenced by immunoSEQ multiplex PCR, and TCRdb holds only the in-frame ones, with some missing. Here the sample spans about 100,000 clones, approximately 84% being singletons. The chain carries TRBV20-1 and TRBJ2-5, with D possibly TRBD2 on 5 matching bases. The sequence derives from a woman aged 45-60 years in good health. The sample taken for sequencing was blood. CDR3 in amino acids: CSASVLGSQYF. CDR3 DNA sequence: TGCAGTGCCTCGGTACTAGGGTCCCAGTACTTC.